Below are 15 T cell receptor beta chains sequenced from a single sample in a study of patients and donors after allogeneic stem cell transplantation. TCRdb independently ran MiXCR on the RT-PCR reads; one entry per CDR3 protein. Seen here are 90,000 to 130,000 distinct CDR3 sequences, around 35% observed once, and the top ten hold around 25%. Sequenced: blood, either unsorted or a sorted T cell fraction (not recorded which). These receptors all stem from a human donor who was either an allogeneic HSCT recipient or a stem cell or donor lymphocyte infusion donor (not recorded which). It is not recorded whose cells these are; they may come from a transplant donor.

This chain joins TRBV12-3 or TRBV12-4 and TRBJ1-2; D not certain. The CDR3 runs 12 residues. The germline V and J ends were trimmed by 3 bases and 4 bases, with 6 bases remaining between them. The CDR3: CASSFGGYGYTF. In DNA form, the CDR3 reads TGTGCCAGCAGTTTCGGAGGCTATGGCTACACCTTC.

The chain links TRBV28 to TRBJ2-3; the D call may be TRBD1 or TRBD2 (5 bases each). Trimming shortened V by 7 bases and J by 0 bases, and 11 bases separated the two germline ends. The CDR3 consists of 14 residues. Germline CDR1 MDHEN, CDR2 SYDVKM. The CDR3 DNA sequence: TGTGCCAGCACCGAAAGGGACAGCACAGATACGCAGTATTTT. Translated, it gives CASTERDSTDTQYF.

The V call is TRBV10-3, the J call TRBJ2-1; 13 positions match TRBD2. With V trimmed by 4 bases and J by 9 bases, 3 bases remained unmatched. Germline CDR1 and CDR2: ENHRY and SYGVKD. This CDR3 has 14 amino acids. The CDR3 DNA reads TGTGCCATCAGTGGGGGACTAGCGGGACCTGAGCAGTTCTTC. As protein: CAISGGLAGPEQFF.

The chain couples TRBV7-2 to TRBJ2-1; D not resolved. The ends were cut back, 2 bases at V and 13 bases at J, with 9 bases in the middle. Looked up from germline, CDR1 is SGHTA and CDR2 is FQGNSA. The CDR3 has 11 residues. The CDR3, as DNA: TGTGCCAGCAGCTTACAAGACGTCCAGTTCTTC. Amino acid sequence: CASSLQDVQFF.

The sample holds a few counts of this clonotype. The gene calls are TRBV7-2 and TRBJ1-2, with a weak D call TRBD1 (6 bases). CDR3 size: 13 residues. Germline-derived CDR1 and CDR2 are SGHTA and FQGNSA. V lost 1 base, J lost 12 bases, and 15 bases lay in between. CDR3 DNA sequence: TGTGCCAGCAGCTTAGATAGGGGGACACTTCACACCTTC. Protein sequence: CASSLDRGTLHTF.

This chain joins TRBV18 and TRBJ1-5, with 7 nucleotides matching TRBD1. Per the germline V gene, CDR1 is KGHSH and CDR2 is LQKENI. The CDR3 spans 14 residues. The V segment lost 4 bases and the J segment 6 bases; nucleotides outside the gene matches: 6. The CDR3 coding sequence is TGTGCCAGCTCACGGGCGGCAGGGGGTCAGCCCCAGCATTTT. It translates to CASSRAAGGQPQHF.

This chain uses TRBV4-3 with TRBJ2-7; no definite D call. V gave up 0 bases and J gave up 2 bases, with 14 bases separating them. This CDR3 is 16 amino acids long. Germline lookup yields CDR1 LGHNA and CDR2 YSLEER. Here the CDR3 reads CASSQEFGGKTYEQYF. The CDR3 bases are TGCGCCAGCAGCCAAGAATTCGGCGGAAAAACCTACGAGCAGTACTTC.

CDR3 protein: CASRHATLSYNEQFF. In DNA, the CDR3 is TGTGCCAGCAGGCACGCTACACTTTCCTACAATGAGCAGTTCTTC. The genes are TRBV6-2 or TRBV6-3 and TRBJ2-1; no reliable D call. CDR3 length: 15 amino acids. The germline V gene encodes CDR1 MNHEY and CDR2 SVGEGT. Between the trimmed V and J ends, which lost 6 bases and 1 base, there was a span of 13 bases.

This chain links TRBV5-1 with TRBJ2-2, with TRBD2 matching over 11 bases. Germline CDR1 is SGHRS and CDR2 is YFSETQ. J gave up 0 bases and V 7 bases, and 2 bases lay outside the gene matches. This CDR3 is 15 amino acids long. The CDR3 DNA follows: TGCGCCAGCGGGACTAGCGGTGCGAACACCGGGGAGCTGTTTTTT. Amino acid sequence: CASGTSGANTGELFF. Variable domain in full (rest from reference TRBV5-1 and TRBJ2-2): KAGVTQTPRYLIKTRGQQVTLSCSPISGHRSVSWYQQTPGQGLQFLFEYFSETQRNKGNFPGRFSGRQFSNSRSEMNVSTLELGDSALYLCASGTSGANTGELFFGEGSRLTVL.

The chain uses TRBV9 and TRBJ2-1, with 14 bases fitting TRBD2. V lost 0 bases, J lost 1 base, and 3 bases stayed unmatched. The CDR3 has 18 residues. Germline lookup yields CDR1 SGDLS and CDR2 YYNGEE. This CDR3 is CASSVGLAGGPSYNEQFF. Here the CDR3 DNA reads TGTGCCAGCAGCGTAGGACTAGCGGGAGGGCCTTCCTACAATGAGCAGTTCTTC.

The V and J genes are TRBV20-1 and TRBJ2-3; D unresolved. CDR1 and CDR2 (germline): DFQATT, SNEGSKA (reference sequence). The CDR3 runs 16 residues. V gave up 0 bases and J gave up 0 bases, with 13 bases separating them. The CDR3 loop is CSARDRRFGSTDTQYF. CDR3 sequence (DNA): TGCAGTGCTAGAGATAGGCGATTCGGAAGCACAGATACGCAGTATTTT.

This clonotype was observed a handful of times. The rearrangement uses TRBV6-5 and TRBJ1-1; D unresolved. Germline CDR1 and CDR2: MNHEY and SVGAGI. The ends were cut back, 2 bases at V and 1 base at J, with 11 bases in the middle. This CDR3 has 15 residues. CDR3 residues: CASSYLRLRNTEAFF. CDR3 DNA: TGTGCCAGCAGTTACCTTCGACTGAGGAACACTGAAGCTTTCTTT.

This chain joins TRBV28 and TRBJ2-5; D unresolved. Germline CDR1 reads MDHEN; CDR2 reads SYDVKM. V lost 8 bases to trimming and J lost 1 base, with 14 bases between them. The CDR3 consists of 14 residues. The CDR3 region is CASQDETGQETQYF. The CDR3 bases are TGTGCCAGCCAAGATGAAACCGGCCAAGAGACCCAGTACTTC.

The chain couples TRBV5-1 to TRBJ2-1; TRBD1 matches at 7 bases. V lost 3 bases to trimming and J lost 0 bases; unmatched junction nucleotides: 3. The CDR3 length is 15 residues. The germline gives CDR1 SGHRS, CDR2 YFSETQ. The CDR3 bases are TGCGCCAGCAGCTGGGACAGTAGCTCCTACAATGAGCAGTTCTTC. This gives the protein CASSWDSSSYNEQFF.

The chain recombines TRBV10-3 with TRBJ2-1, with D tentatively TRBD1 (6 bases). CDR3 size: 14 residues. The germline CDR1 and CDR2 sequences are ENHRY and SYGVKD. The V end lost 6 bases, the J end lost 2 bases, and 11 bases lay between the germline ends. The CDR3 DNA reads TGTGCCATCAGCACAGGGTCTCCCTACAATGAGCAGTTCTTC. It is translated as CAISTGSPYNEQFF.